These 7 T cell receptor beta chains came from one sample sequenced in a study of circulating and synovial CD4+ cells in juvenile arthritis. Libraries were prepared by immunoSEQ multiplex PCR; TCRdb keeps only in-frame clonotypes and omits some of them. The data show 39,000 or so clones, over 85% seen once. Sequenced input: CD4+ T cells from blood. Source of these receptors: a human donor with juvenile idiopathic arthritis.

The chain couples TRBV7-3 to TRBJ1-2; maybe TRBD1 (5 bases). CDR3 size: 18 residues. Looked up from germline, CDR1 is SGHTA and CDR2 is FQGTGA. The germline V and J ends were trimmed by 6 bases and 5 bases, with 28 bases remaining between them. The CDR3 region has the DNA TGTGCCAGCAGTCAAGACGGAGGGGCCGGGGATCCCCCATATGGCTACACCTTC. It translates to CASSQDGGAGDPPYGYTF.

The V call is TRBV4-2, the J call TRBJ2-2, with 10 bases lining up with TRBD2. The CDR3 extends over 18 amino acids. CDR1 and CDR2 (germline): LGHNA, YNFKEQ. Losses at the gene ends were 0 bases for V and 4 bases for J; bases not matched to a gene: 8. The CDR3 region is CASSQDQRGGQSTGELFF. CDR3 in DNA: TGTGCCAGCAGCCAAGACCAGCGGGGGGGCCAGAGCACCGGGGAGCTGTTTTTT.

This clone was counted a few times. The chain links TRBV4-1 to TRBJ1-4; 9 bases agree with TRBD1. CDR3 length: 16 residues. Trimming took 0 bases from V and 14 from J; bases not matched to a gene: 13. Germline V gene sequence: CDR1 MGHRA, CDR2 YSYEKL. The CDR3 DNA reads TGCGCCAGCAGCCAAGATCCCGGGACAGGGTCTCATGAGCTGTTTTTT. Residues: CASSQDPGTGSHELFF.

The V and J genes are TRBV2 and TRBJ1-4; TRBD1 is a possible D gene (6 bases). The CDR3 covers 14 residues. CDR1 is SNHLY and CDR2 is FYNNEI in the germline V gene. Trimming cost V 5 bases and J 4 bases, with 11 bases left between them. For the CDR3, the DNA is TGTGCCAGCAGTCTCAGGGGTGATAATGAAAAACTGTTTTTT. Protein sequence: CASSLRGDNEKLFF.

The chain is built from TRBV19 and TRBJ2-3; tentative D call: TRBD1 (6 bases). Germline CDR1 LNHDA, CDR2 SQIVND (reference sequence). The CDR3 spans 14 residues. V shed 4 bases and J shed 3 bases, with 11 bases lying between them. The CDR3 sequence is CASSTGAATDTQYF. In nucleotides, the CDR3 is TGTGCCAGTAGTACAGGGGCCGCGACAGATACGCAGTATTTT.

CDR3 coding DNA: TGCAGCGTTGGGGGGACAGCCTCTTTCTATGGCTACACCTTC. As protein: CSVGGTASFYGYTF. The V call is TRBV29-1, the J call TRBJ1-2; 7 bases line up with TRBD1. V shed 4 bases and J 4 bases; nucleotides not matched to a gene: 9. CDR3 length equals 14 residues. Germline V CDR1 and CDR2: SQVTM, ANQGSEA.

The gene calls are TRBV7-2 and TRBJ1-6; 11 bases fit TRBD1. Germline loops: CDR1 SGHTA, CDR2 FQGNSA. V gave up 4 bases and J gave up 10 bases; unmatched junction bases: 6. This CDR3 has 15 residues. The DNA for the CDR3 is TGTGCCAGCAGCTCGCTGGGACAGGGGGACTCACCCCTCCACTTT. Residues: CASSSLGQGDSPLHF.